These T cell receptor beta chains were read from a single sample in a study of cytomegalovirus exposure and HLA in healthy donors. The method was immunoSEQ multiplex PCR; TCRdb's version includes in-frame clones alone and lacks a portion of them. The sample lists hundreds of thousands of clones, roughly 80% occurring once. Sequencing input: PBMCs. The source is a man aged 40-55 years in good health and CMV-seropositive. Each CDR3 is given with its conserved first and last residue. D genes are given only for firm matches. Not all rows give a size; the values are once, few, many and, for expanded clones, a class.

j_call v_call d_call clone_size cdr3_aa cdr3_nt
TRBJ1-1 TRBV6-5 NA NA CASKYSEMNTEAFF TGTGCCAGCAAGTATTCAGAAATGAACACTGAAGCTTTCTTT
TRBJ2-3 TRBV7-9 NA NA CASSYTGSTDTQYF TGTGCCAGCAGCTATACGGGGAGCACAGATACGCAGTATTTT
TRBJ1-5 TRBV15 NA NA CATSSRRDGNQPQHF TGTGCCACCAGCAGTCGCCGGGATGGCAATCAGCCCCAGCATTTT
TRBJ1-5 TRBV19 NA NA CASSPLGNKANQPQHF TGTGCCAGTTCTCCCCTCGGGAACAAAGCAAATCAGCCCCAGCATTTT
TRBJ2-1 TRBV19 TRBD2 NA CASTSSGRRQFF TGTGCCAGTACCTCTAGCGGGCGGAGGCAGTTCTTC
TRBJ2-1 TRBV5-6 NA once CASTKDTHGWGEQFF TGTGCCAGCACGAAGGACACCCACGGATGGGGTGAGCAGTTCTTC
TRBJ1-3 TRBV6-5 NA NA CASSWANSGNTIYF TGTGCCAGCAGTTGGGCGAACTCTGGAAACACCATATATTTT
TRBJ2-3 TRBV27 NA NA CASSGVAATDTQYF TGTGCCAGCAGCGGGGTAGCGGCCACAGATACGCAGTATTTT
TRBJ1-5 TRBV19 TRBD1 NA CASSRPSGQGVQPQHF TGTGCCAGTAGTCGGCCTTCAGGACAGGGCGTTCAGCCCCAGCATTTT
TRBJ1-2 TRBV5-4 TRBD1 NA CASTGTGGHYGYTF TGTGCCAGCACCGGTACAGGGGGACACTATGGCTACACCTTC
TRBJ1-1 TRBV2 NA few CASILEGLSYAFF TGTGCCAGCATTCTGGAGGGCCTTAGTTACGCTTTCTTT
TRBJ1-5 TRBV7-8 NA NA CASNSGYGSNQPQHF TGTGCCAGCAACAGTGGATATGGCTCCAATCAGCCCCAGCATTTT
TRBJ1-5 TRBV12-5 NA NA CASGLNPTGNQPQHF TGTGCTAGTGGTCTTAACCCGACTGGGAATCAGCCCCAGCATTTT
TRBJ2-7 TRBV5-6 NA few CASSFRDEQYF TGTGCCAGCAGCTTCAGGGACGAGCAGTACTTC
TRBJ2-7 TRBV6-5 TRBD1 NA CASSYRDRGNYEQYF TGTGCCAGCAGTTACCGGGACAGGGGCAACTACGAGCAGTACTTC
TRBJ2-3 TRBV5-8 NA NA CASSFDTGSRADTQYF TGTGCCAGCAGCTTTGATACCGGGAGCCGTGCAGATACGCAGTATTTT
TRBJ2-1 TRBV29-1 TRBD2 NA CSVLANEQFF TGCAGCGTACTAGCGAATGAGCAGTTCTTC
TRBJ1-4 TRBV5-1 NA once CASSLEQRNEKLFF TGCGCCAGCAGCTTGGAGCAGCGTAATGAAAAACTGTTTTTT
TRBJ1-5 TRBV30 TRBD1 NA CAWNHRDRGGNQPQHF TGTGCCTGGAATCACCGGGACAGGGGAGGCAATCAGCCCCAGCATTTT
TRBJ1-3 TRBV5-4 TRBD1 NA CASSLWTGSSGNTIYF TGTGCCAGCAGCTTGTGGACAGGGAGCTCTGGAAACACCATATATTTT
TRBJ1-2 TRBV11-2 TRBD1 NA CASSWGQGITNYGYTF TGTGCCAGCAGCTGGGGACAGGGCATCACTAACTATGGCTACACCTTC
TRBJ2-1 TRBV18 TRBD2 NA CASSPLTSGSGDEQFF TGTGCCAGCTCACCGCTTACTAGCGGGAGTGGAGATGAGCAGTTCTTC
TRBJ2-2 TRBV14 TRBD2 NA CASSYRLAGGPVAGELFF TGTGCCAGCAGCTACAGACTAGCGGGAGGGCCAGTCGCCGGGGAGCTGTTTTTT
TRBJ2-7 TRBV6-1 NA few CASSEIQFYEQYF TGTGCCAGCAGTGAAATTCAGTTCTACGAGCAGTACTTC
TRBJ2-3 TRBV5-1 TRBD2 NA CASSLVSSGYTDTQYF TGCGCCAGCAGCTTGGTATCTAGCGGATACACAGATACGCAGTATTTT
TRBJ2-4 TRBV7-8 TRBD1 NA CASSPRGTGTGGVMAKNIQYF TGTGCCAGCAGCCCGCGGGGGACCGGGACAGGGGGTGTCATGGCCAAAAACATTCAGTACTTC
TRBJ1-2 TRBV6-6 NA NA CASSLLFGYTF TGTGCCAGCAGTCTCCTGTTTGGCTACACCTTC
TRBJ2-3 TRBV15 NA NA CATSGSPDTQYF TGTGCCACCAGCGGTAGCCCAGATACGCAGTATTTT
TRBJ1-1 TRBV10-3 TRBD1 NA CATRGGDRGLGGTEAFF TGTGCCACAAGGGGAGGGGACAGGGGGCTAGGAGGGACTGAAGCTTTCTTT
TRBJ2-3 TRBV13 TRBD2 once CASSSQLAEQTDTQYF TGTGCCAGCAGCTCCCAACTAGCGGAGCAAACAGATACGCAGTATTTT
TRBJ1-4 TRBV4-1 NA once CASSQETGLSNEKLFF TGCGCCAGCAGCCAAGAAACAGGCTTATCTAATGAAAAACTGTTTTTT
TRBJ1-1 TRBV30 NA NA CAWTLGAVNTEAFF TGTGCCTGGACCCTAGGGGCAGTGAACACTGAAGCTTTCTTT